The clone carrying this T cell receptor beta chain has a count of ten or more. The target antigen is unknown. V shed 4 bases, J shed 3 bases, and the junction held 2 bases outside the gene matches. The CDR3 has 13 residues. Germline V gene sequence: CDR1 MNHNY, CDR2 SVGAGI (reference sequence). The time point: sample taken at primary tumor resection. Tumor, nontumor lung or frozen PBMC supplied whole RNA, sequenced without sorting. In the library, each TCR cDNA molecule bore its own unique molecular identifier. A single record per CDR3 protein comes from TCRdb applying MiXCR to the 5' RACE reads. This sample has 9,500 to 13,000 distinct CDR3 sequences; about 12% occur once, and the top ten carry about 12%. The source of the sample is a study of spatial heterogeneity in lung cancer. Study-wide results and caveats: Expanded intratumoral alpha and beta TCR counts tracked tumor mutation counts.

The receptor was derived from a female donor with early-stage non-small cell lung cancer. V usage is TRBV6-6 and J usage is TRBJ2-5, with 7 bases identical to TRBD1. Specimen: lung tumor tissue, collected at surgery. CDR3 protein: CASSWGQKETQYF. The CDR3 DNA reads as TGTGCCAGCAGTTGGGGACAGAAAGAGACCCAGTACTTC.